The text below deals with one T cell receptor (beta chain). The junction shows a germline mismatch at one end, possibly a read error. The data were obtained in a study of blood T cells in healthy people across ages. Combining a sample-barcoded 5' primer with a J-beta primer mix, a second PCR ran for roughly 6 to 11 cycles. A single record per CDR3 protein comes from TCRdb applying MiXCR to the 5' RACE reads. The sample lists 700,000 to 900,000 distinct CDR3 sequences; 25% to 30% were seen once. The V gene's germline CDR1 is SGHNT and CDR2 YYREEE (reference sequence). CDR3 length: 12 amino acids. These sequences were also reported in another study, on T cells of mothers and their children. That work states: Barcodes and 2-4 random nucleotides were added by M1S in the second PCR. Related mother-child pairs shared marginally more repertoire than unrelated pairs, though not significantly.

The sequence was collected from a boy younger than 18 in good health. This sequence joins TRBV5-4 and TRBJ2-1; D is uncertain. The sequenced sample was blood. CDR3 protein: CASSYQQETQYF. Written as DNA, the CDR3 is TGTGCCAGCAGCTACCAGCAAGAGACCCAATACTTC.